Listed here are 5 T cell receptor beta chains from one sample, sequenced in a study of blood T cell repertoires in COVID-19. Here immunoSEQ multiplex PCR was the method, and the copy in TCRdb shows in-frame clones only, minus some. The data show 130,000 to 150,000 clones, roughly 83% seen once. Sequencing input: PBMCs or T cells enriched from blood (not recorded which). All receptors derive from a man between 35 and 55 years old with acute COVID-19.

The table lists this clone with a few counts. This chain joins TRBV4-3 and TRBJ1-2; no definite D call. The germline V gene encodes CDR1 LGHNA and CDR2 YSLEER. Deletions cut 0 bases from V and 2 bases from J, with 7 bases between. This CDR3 contains 14 residues. The CDR3 loop reads CASSQESRNYGYTF. CDR3 in DNA: TGCGCCAGCAGCCAAGAGTCCAGGAACTATGGCTACACCTTC.

The V gene is TRBV2, the J gene TRBJ1-2; TRBD1 aligns across 9 bases. The V gene's germline CDR1 is SNHLY and CDR2 FYNNEI. Trimming removed 2 bases from V and 2 bases from J; junction bases left unmatched: 3. The CDR3 runs to 15 residues. CDR3 amino acids: CASSELTGGNYGYTF. CDR3 nucleotides: TGTGCCAGCAGTGAACTAACAGGGGGCAACTATGGCTACACCTTC.

The chain couples TRBV20-1 to TRBJ2-3; 9 positions agree with TRBD2. V lost 3 bases, J lost 0 bases, and 7 bases stayed unmatched. CDR1 is DFQATT and CDR2 is SNEGSKA in the germline V gene (reference sequence). The CDR3 runs to 16 residues. CDR3: CSASSSGGGSTDTQYF. In nucleotides, the CDR3 is TGCAGTGCTAGTAGTAGCGGGGGTGGGAGCACAGATACGCAGTATTTT.

This clone was found once. The chain joins TRBV7-2 to TRBJ2-3, with a possible D match to TRBD2 (5 bases). The CDR3 consists of 14 residues. Germline CDR1 reads SGHTA; CDR2 reads FQGNSA. Trimming pared 6 bases from V and 3 bases from J, leaving 13 bases between. DNA of the CDR3: TGTGCCAGCAGTCCGAGGGTGGGAACAGATACGCAGTATTTT. Translating gives CASSPRVGTDTQYF.

This chain connects TRBV10-3 to TRBJ2-2; D call uncertain. From germline, CDR1 is ENHRY and CDR2 SYGVKD. The CDR3 consists of 11 residues. The V end lost 10 bases, the J end lost 5 bases, and 8 bases lay between the germline ends. CDR3 DNA sequence: TGTGCCACGCGCGAAACCGGGGAGCTGTTTTTT. Translating gives CATRETGELFF.